These 13 T cell receptor beta chains share one sample of origin, sequenced in a study of blood T cell repertoires in COVID-19. Profiled with immunoSEQ multiplex PCR; TCRdb holds only in-frame clones, not every one. Of around 200,000 clones listed, 80% to 85% were seen once; the top ten hold 15% to 20%. The sample was peripheral blood. Receptors were obtained from a woman over 75 with active or convalescent COVID-19.

The rearrangement uses TRBV7-8 and TRBJ1-1; D remains unclear. From germline, CDR1 is SGHVS and CDR2 FQNEAQ. V was trimmed by 4 bases and J by 6 bases, leaving 9 bases between them. This CDR3 is built from 12 residues. CDR3 in amino acids: CASSSPVAEAFF. The CDR3 nucleotides are TGTGCCAGCAGCTCCCCTGTCGCTGAAGCTTTCTTT. Complete variable domain (other parts from reference TRBV7-8 and TRBJ1-1): GAGVSQSPRYKVAKRGQDVALRCDPISGHVSLFWYQQALGQGPEFLTYFQNEAQLDKSGLPSDRFFAERPEGSVSTLKIQRTQQEDSAVYLCASSSPVAEAFFGQGTRLTVV.

V gene TRBV5-4 combines with J gene TRBJ2-7; 9 bases fit TRBD2. V was clipped by 0 bases and J by 5 bases; unmatched bases: 3. Germline V gene data show CDR1 as SGHNT and CDR2 as YYREEE (reference sequence). This CDR3 spans 14 amino acids. This CDR3 reads CASSLVSSGNEQYF. DNA for the CDR3: TGTGCCAGCAGCTTGGTTTCTAGCGGGAACGAGCAGTACTTC.

The chain links TRBV9 to TRBJ2-1; 7 bases fit TRBD2. This CDR3 contains 13 residues. The ends lost 7 bases at V and 0 bases at J; junction bases unmatched: 1. Germline V CDR1 and CDR2: SGDLS, YYNGEE. CDR3 loop: CASGRDSYNEQFF. The CDR3, as DNA: TGTGCCAGCGGGAGGGACTCCTACAATGAGCAGTTCTTC.

This chain links TRBV19 with TRBJ1-2; no clear D gene. CDR1 and CDR2 (germline): LNHDA, SQIVND (reference sequence). Trimming removed 1 base at V and 7 bases at J, with 13 bases between. The CDR3 spans 14 residues. In DNA, the CDR3 is TGTGCCAGTAGTATAGGCGAGGATGTTGGTGGCTACACCTTC. This sequence encodes CASSIGEDVGGYTF.

The chain combines TRBV5-1 with TRBJ2-3, with a possible D match to TRBD2 (5 bases). From germline, CDR1 is SGHRS and CDR2 YFSETQ. The CDR3 sequence is 17 residues long. Trimming cost V 2 bases and J 4 bases, with 20 bases left between them. The CDR3 sequence is CASSLKTGGPVADTQYF. For the CDR3, the DNA is TGCGCCAGCAGCTTAAAAACTGGAGGCCCTGTCGCAGATACGCAGTATTTT.

The chain recombines TRBV5-6 with TRBJ1-1, with D possibly being TRBD1 (5 bases). Trimming shortened V by 1 base and J by 2 bases, and 9 bases separated the two germline ends. In germline, CDR1 is SGHDT, CDR2 YYEEEE. The CDR3 is 14 amino acids. CDR3 sequence: CASSLQGPNTEAFF. The CDR3 bases are TGTGCCAGCAGCTTGCAGGGCCCCAACACTGAAGCTTTCTTT. Variable domain in full (rest from reference TRBV5-6 and TRBJ1-1): DAGVTQSPTHLIKTRGQQVTLRCSPKSGHDTVSWYQQALGQGPQFIFQYYEEEERQRGNFPDRFSGHQFPNYSSELNVNALLLGDSALYLCASSLQGPNTEAFFGQGTRLTVV.

This clone showed up just a few times. The chain joins TRBV7-9 to TRBJ2-3; 12 bases align to TRBD2. CDR1 is SEHNR and CDR2 is FQNEAQ in the germline V gene (reference sequence). This CDR3 is built from 17 residues. V was clipped by 5 bases and J by 7 bases; unmatched bases: 13. The CDR3 reads CASSPLGLAGGPNTQYF. CDR3 sequence (DNA): TGTGCCAGCAGCCCGCTCGGTCTAGCGGGAGGGCCAAATACGCAGTATTTT.

V usage is TRBV9 and J usage is TRBJ2-5; 10 bases align to TRBD2. Looked up from germline, CDR1 is SGDLS and CDR2 is YYNGEE. This CDR3 has 16 amino acids. The ends lost 5 bases at V and 4 bases at J; junction bases unmatched: 11. Here the CDR3 reads CASSGRASGGIETQYF. DNA of the CDR3: TGTGCCAGCAGTGGGAGGGCTAGCGGGGGCATAGAGACCCAGTACTTC.

The chain uses TRBV3-1 (or the pseudogene TRBV3-2) and TRBJ1-1; TRBD1 aligns across 8 bases. The germline gives CDR1 LGHDT, CDR2 YNNKEL (reference sequence). V was pared by 1 base and J by 4 bases, with 5 bases of the junction left unmatched. The CDR3 runs to 15 residues. The CDR3 here is CASSQGTGSGTEAFF. The CDR3 DNA sequence: TGTGCCAGCAGCCAAGGGACAGGGAGTGGCACTGAAGCTTTCTTT.

This sequence joins TRBV5-6 and TRBJ2-7, with D maybe TRBD1 (6 bases). V dropped 4 bases and J dropped 6 bases, with 14 bases sitting between them. The CDR3 is 13 residues long. Per the germline V gene, CDR1 is SGHDT and CDR2 is YYEEEE. This CDR3 is CASSVTGSGEQYF. CDR3 in DNA: TGTGCCAGCAGCGTTACAGGGTCGGGCGAGCAGTACTTC.

This clone was seen a handful of times. The rearrangement links TRBV6-2 or TRBV6-3 to TRBJ2-1; D is perhaps TRBD2 (5 bases). The V end was cut by 5 bases, the J end by 2 bases, with 10 bases between. Germline values: CDR1 MNHEY, CDR2 SVGEGT. The CDR3 totals 14 residues. Written as DNA, the CDR3 is TGTGCCAGCAGTCCAGGAGGTGCCTACAATGAGCAGTTCTTC. Its translation is CASSPGGAYNEQFF.

This chain links TRBV2 with TRBJ1-4; possibly TRBD1 for D (6 bases). There are 16 residues in the CDR3. V gave up 4 bases and J gave up 0 bases, with 12 bases separating them. Germline CDR1 is SNHLY and CDR2 is FYNNEI. The CDR3 reads CASSARGLATNEKLFF. As DNA, the CDR3 is TGTGCCAGCAGTGCCAGGGGTCTTGCAACTAATGAAAAACTGTTTTTT.

This chain uses TRBV30 with TRBJ2-5; D is uncertain. From germline, CDR1 is GTSNPN and CDR2 SVGIG (reference sequence). The CDR3 sequence is 11 residues long. The ends were cut back, 2 bases at V and 5 bases at J, with 6 bases in the middle. The CDR3, as DNA: TGTGCCTGGAGTCCGAGTGAGACCCAGTACTTC. Protein product: CAWSPSETQYF.